This T cell receptor beta chain was recorded in a study of Ad26.COV2.S vaccination and SARS-CoV-2 variants. Study at large: Within the COV1001 Ad26.COV2.S trial arm, the donor was enrolled. Dosing was one shot or two shots 56 days apart. Study-level findings and limits: Responses of T cells in total may have been underestimated by the TCR breadth and depth analyses.

Sequenced by immunoSEQ multiplex PCR; TCRdb stores in-frame clones only, minus some. The sample lists 300,000 to 400,000 clones; approximately 90% were seen once. A note on this clone: The target antigen is unknown.

Documented treatment: 15 to 20 received Ad26.COV2.S at low or high dose, single or two shots; roughly five received placebo; per-sample allocation not given. Day 63 following the first vaccine or placebo injection was when the samples were taken. The germline V gene has CDR1 SGHDN and CDR2 FVKESK. The CDR3 has 13 amino acids. The V end was cut by 0 bases, the J end by 2 bases, with 4 bases between. This clonotype originated in a person between 18 and 59 years old who received the Ad26.COV2.S COVID-19 vaccine or a placebo. The genes are TRBV14 and TRBJ1-2; D not certain. The input for sequencing was peripheral blood, taken in a trial of Ad26.COV2.S vaccine versus placebo. CDR3 in amino acids: CASSQEVNYGYTF. DNA of the CDR3: TGTGCCAGCAGCCAAGAAGTAAACTATGGCTACACCTTC.